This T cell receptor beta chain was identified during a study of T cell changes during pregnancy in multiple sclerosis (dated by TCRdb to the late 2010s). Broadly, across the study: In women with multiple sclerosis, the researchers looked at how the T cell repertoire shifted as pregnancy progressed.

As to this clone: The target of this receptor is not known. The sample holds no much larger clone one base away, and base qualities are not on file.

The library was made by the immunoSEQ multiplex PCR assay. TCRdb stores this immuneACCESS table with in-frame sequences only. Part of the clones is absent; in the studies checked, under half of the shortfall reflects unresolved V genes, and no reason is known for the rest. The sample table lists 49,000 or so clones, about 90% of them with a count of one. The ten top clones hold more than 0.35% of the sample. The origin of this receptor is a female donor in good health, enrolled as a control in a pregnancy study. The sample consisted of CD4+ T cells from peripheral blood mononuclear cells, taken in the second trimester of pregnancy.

The CDR3 protein: CASSLRGAYEQYF. The DNA reads TGTGCCAGCAGCTTACGGGGGGCCTACGAGCAGTACTTC. Recombination joined TRBV5-4 with TRBJ2-7; 7 bases in between match TRBD2. The CDR3 contains 13 residues, cysteine and phenylalanine counted. The kept DNA is CDR3 alone, 39 bases in frame from the first base. For this chain, trimming is 2 bases at the V end and 2 bases at the J end, and the number of junction bases without a gene match is 1. The germline V gene (reference sequence) gives CDR1 as SGHNT and CDR2 as YYREEE.